This TCR beta chain was recorded in a study of cytomegalovirus exposure and HLA in healthy donors. Study-wide points: Altogether, more than 150 TCR beta chains were recorded as cytomegalovirus-associated. The CMV antigen specificity of a few CMV-associated chains was confirmed through in vitro analysis.

V gave up 6 bases and J gave up 5 bases; unmatched junction bases: 12. Germline V gives CDR1 MDHEN, CDR2 SYDVKM. The CDR3 sequence is 15 residues long. Concerning this clone itself: Its antigen is still unknown.

Donors came from a validation cohort of about 110 subjects, distinct from the first 666-subject cohort. Sequencing was performed with immunoSEQ multiplex PCR; in TCRdb, only in-frame clones are kept and a portion is missing. The data show roughly 56,000 clones, over 85% seen once. This sequence originates from a man aged 18 to 30 in good health and CMV-seronegative. Source material: PBMCs. The chain carries TRBV28 and TRBJ2-7, with 8 bases aligning to TRBD2. This chain's CDR3 is CASRPSSGKRNEQYF. Written as DNA, the CDR3 is TGTGCCAGCAGGCCCAGTAGCGGGAAGAGGAACGAGCAGTACTTC.